The rows below give T cell receptor beta chains drawn from one sample of a study of blood T cell repertoires in COVID-19. The protocol was immunoSEQ multiplex PCR, while the TCRdb copy is restricted to in-frame clones and leaves out a portion. The repertoire holds over 45,000 clones, with less than 90% as singletons. The sample was peripheral blood. All receptors come from a human donor in a cohort sampled during active COVID-19. Each CDR3 is given with its conserved first and last residue. The D gene is left open where the match is weak. For some rows the clone size is stated as once, few or many, or as a class when expanded; others skip it.

J gene	clone size	D gene	V gene	CDR3 protein	CDR3 DNA
TRBJ1-1	NA	TRBD1	TRBV29-1	CSGRQGNTEAFF	TGCAGCGGGCGACAGGGGAACACTGAAGCTTTCTTT
TRBJ1-1	NA	NA	TRBV19	CASSISLNTEAFF	TGTGCCAGTAGTATTAGTCTGAACACTGAAGCTTTCTTT
TRBJ1-6	few	NA	TRBV2	CASSEVISGESPLHF	TGTGCCAGCAGTGAGGTGATCTCAGGGGAATCACCCCTCCACTTT
TRBJ2-3	NA	NA	TRBV28	CASSPSGETTDTQYF	TGTGCCAGCAGTCCATCAGGGGAAACCACAGATACGCAGTATTTT
TRBJ1-4	NA	NA	TRBV18	CASSPREGKLFF	TGTGCCAGCTCACCGCGGGAGGGGAAACTGTTTTTT
TRBJ1-1	few	NA	TRBV4-1	CASSQQGVEAFF	TGCGCCAGCAGCCAACAGGGTGTTGAAGCTTTCTTT
TRBJ2-7	NA	NA	TRBV18	CASSATENSYEQYF	TGTGCCAGCTCAGCAACAGAAAATTCCTACGAGCAGTACTTC
TRBJ1-1	NA	TRBD1	TRBV30	CAWRLKDRVGTEAFF	TGTGCCTGGAGATTAAAGGACAGGGTCGGAACTGAAGCTTTCTTT
TRBJ2-7	NA	NA	TRBV6-5	CASSTPGRVIYEQYF	TGTGCCAGCAGTACCCCGGGCAGGGTCATCTACGAGCAGTACTTC
TRBJ2-7	NA	TRBD1	TRBV9	CASSYGTGSSYEQYF	TGTGCCAGCAGCTATGGGACAGGTTCCTCCTACGAGCAGTACTTC
TRBJ1-2	NA	TRBD1	TRBV7-9	CASSEGSAGGRGYTF	TGTGCCAGCAGCGAAGGGTCCGCAGGGGGCCGGGGCTACACCTTC
TRBJ2-1	NA	TRBD2	TRBV10-3	CAISESGMAGEFF	TGTGCCATCAGTGAGTCAGGAATGGCGGGGGAGTTCTTC
TRBJ1-1	NA	TRBD1	TRBV7-2	CASSLAGQAKAFF	TGTGCCAGCAGCTTAGCCGGACAGGCAAAAGCTTTCTTT
TRBJ1-5	NA	NA	TRBV28	CASSFTGEWSNQPQHF	TGTGCCAGCAGTTTTACCGGGGAATGGAGCAATCAGCCCCAGCATTTT
TRBJ2-1	NA	NA	TRBV6-5	CASSLSGLLKNEQFF	TGTGCCAGCAGTCTAAGCGGACTACTGAAAAATGAGCAGTTCTTC
TRBJ2-7	NA	NA	TRBV6-5	CASSQQGNEQYF	TGTGCCAGCAGTCAACAGGGAAACGAGCAGTACTTC
TRBJ1-1	few	NA	TRBV29-1	CSVLCQGSTEAFF	TGCAGCGTTCTGTGTCAGGGGTCGACTGAAGCTTTCTTT
TRBJ2-1	NA	NA	TRBV11-1	CASSFAHPAEQFF	TGTGCCAGCAGCTTCGCGCACCCAGCGGAGCAGTTCTTC
TRBJ1-6	few	NA	TRBV9	CASSVSLGGPEMGNSPLHF	TGTGCCAGCAGCGTGTCTTTGGGGGGACCAGAGATGGGTAATTCACCCCTCCACTTT
TRBJ2-1	NA	NA	TRBV16	CASSQRPGYNEQFF	TGTGCCAGCAGCCAACGTCCCGGCTACAATGAGCAGTTCTTC
TRBJ2-7	NA	NA	TRBV5-1	CASRPITGYYEQYF	TGCGCCAGCAGACCAATTACAGGATATTACGAGCAGTACTTC
TRBJ1-5	NA	TRBD1	TRBV2	CASSLDREPQPQHF	TGTGCCAGCAGTCTAGACAGGGAGCCTCAGCCCCAGCATTTT
TRBJ1-5	once	TRBD1	TRBV7-2	CASSVTGHEPQHF	TGTGCCAGCAGCGTGACAGGGCATGAGCCCCAGCATTTT
TRBJ1-3	NA	TRBD1	TRBV7-6	CASSLARTGAGNTIYF	TGTGCCAGCAGCTTAGCGCGGACAGGGGCTGGAAACACCATATATTTT
TRBJ1-2	NA	NA	TRBV19	CASSGGRTLDYGYTF	TGTGCCAGTAGTGGGGGCCGGACATTGGACTATGGCTACACCTTC
TRBJ1-6	NA	NA	TRBV3-1/TRBV3-2	CASRATATHNSPLHF	TGTGCCAGCAGAGCGACAGCGACCCATAATTCACCCCTCCACTTT
TRBJ1-2	NA	NA	TRBV5-1	CASSLSGRGEDGYTF	TGCGCCAGCAGCTTATCAGGTCGGGGAGAGGATGGCTACACCTTC
TRBJ2-5	NA	TRBD1	TRBV30	CALSPGGVETQYF	TGTGCCCTCTCGCCAGGGGGTGTTGAGACCCAGTACTTC
TRBJ2-2	once	TRBD1	TRBV3-1/TRBV3-2	CASSLRGTGAGELFF	TGTGCCAGCAGCCTGCGCGGGACAGGGGCCGGGGAGCTGTTTTTT
TRBJ2-7	NA	NA	TRBV5-6	CASSSGDAYEQYF	TGTGCCAGCAGCTCAGGGGACGCCTACGAGCAGTACTTC
TRBJ1-1	NA	TRBD1	TRBV5-1	CASSLDRGPGTEAFF	TGCGCCAGCAGCTTAGACAGGGGGCCGGGCACTGAAGCTTTCTTT
TRBJ2-7	NA	NA	TRBV3-1/TRBV3-2	CASSQVFDRAYEQYF	TGTGCCAGCAGCCAAGTTTTTGACAGAGCCTACGAGCAGTACTTC
TRBJ2-1	NA	TRBD2	TRBV7-3	CASSLSASGYNEQFF	TGTGCCAGCAGCTTAAGCGCTAGCGGCTACAATGAGCAGTTCTTC
TRBJ2-5	NA	NA	TRBV3-1/TRBV3-2	CASSQGVQGGGSETQYF	TGTGCCAGCAGCCAAGGGGTACAGGGTGGAGGATCAGAGACCCAGTACTTC
TRBJ1-2	NA	NA	TRBV12-3/TRBV12-4	CASSLAGGYGYTF	TGTGCCAGCAGTTTGGCGGGGGGCTATGGCTACACCTTC
TRBJ2-7	NA	NA	TRBV18	CASSPRRDTSSYEQYF	TGTGCCAGCTCACCAAGACGGGACACTAGCTCCTACGAGCAGTACTTC
TRBJ2-1	once	TRBD2	TRBV6-1	CASSVLAGGPLNEQFF	TGTGCCAGCAGTGTACTAGCGGGGGGGCCTTTGAATGAGCAGTTCTTC
TRBJ1-4	NA	NA	TRBV9	CASSVGTPNEKLFF	TGTGCCAGCAGCGTAGGGACACCTAATGAAAAACTGTTTTTT
TRBJ2-1	NA	TRBD2	TRBV5-4	CASSDPGLADNEQFF	TGTGCCAGCAGCGATCCGGGACTAGCGGACAATGAGCAGTTCTTC
TRBJ1-1	once	TRBD1	TRBV5-1	CASSFDNRGWTEAFF	TGCGCCAGCAGCTTCGATAACAGGGGGTGGACTGAAGCTTTCTTT
TRBJ1-5	NA	TRBD1	TRBV5-6	CASSLGQGVNQPQHF	TGTGCCAGCAGCTTGGGACAGGGGGTCAATCAGCCCCAGCATTTT
TRBJ2-6	NA	TRBD1	TRBV7-7	CASSGTGTGGLGSSGANVLTF	TGTGCCAGCAGCGGTACCGGGACAGGGGGTCTTGGAAGCTCTGGGGCCAACGTCCTGACTTTC
TRBJ2-5	NA	NA	TRBV12-3/TRBV12-4	CASSLNRQQTQYF	TGTGCCAGCAGTTTAAACAGGCAACAGACCCAGTACTTC
TRBJ1-2	NA	NA	TRBV7-2	CASSLGGASTSNYGYTF	TGTGCCAGCAGCTTAGGCGGCGCCTCTACGTCTAACTATGGCTACACCTTC
TRBJ2-2	NA	NA	TRBV4-3	CASSPEVTGELFF	TGCGCCAGCAGCCCTGAGGTCACCGGGGAGCTGTTTTTT
TRBJ1-1	NA	NA	TRBV14	CASSLNTGYTEAFF	TGTGCCAGCAGCCTTAATACGGGGTACACTGAAGCTTTCTTT
TRBJ1-5	NA	TRBD1	TRBV10-3	CAIRAGQGTQQPQHF	TGTGCCATAAGGGCGGGACAGGGAACCCAACAGCCCCAGCATTTT
TRBJ2-7	NA	TRBD1	TRBV23-1	CASHTGTDTYEQYF	TGCGCCTCTCATACCGGGACAGATACCTACGAGCAGTACTTC
TRBJ2-1	NA	TRBD2	TRBV29-1	CSVEPGTSVEQFF	TGCAGCGTTGAGCCCGGGACTAGCGTTGAGCAGTTCTTC
TRBJ2-7	once	TRBD1	TRBV15	CATSLGQTYEQYF	TGTGCCACCAGCCTGGGACAGACCTACGAGCAGTACTTC
TRBJ1-2	once	NA	TRBV7-6	CASSLEQGPTYGYTF	TGTGCCAGCAGCTTAGAACAGGGCCCAACCTATGGCTACACCTTC
TRBJ1-1	once	NA	TRBV7-3	CASRSNPQSNTEAFF	TGTGCCAGCAGATCCAACCCACAGTCAAACACTGAAGCTTTCTTT
TRBJ2-5	once	TRBD1	TRBV4-3	CASSQGWTGKGETQYF	TGCGCCAGCAGCCAAGGATGGACAGGGAAAGGAGAGACCCAGTACTTC
TRBJ2-5	NA	TRBD1	TRBV7-9	CASSPGQGVQETQYF	TGTGCCAGCAGCCCAGGACAGGGGGTCCAAGAGACCCAGTACTTC
TRBJ2-3	NA	TRBD1	TRBV7-2	CASSPTGGTDTQYF	TGTGCCAGCAGCCCGACAGGGGGCACAGATACGCAGTATTTT
TRBJ1-4	NA	NA	TRBV19	CASSPVAGIYEKLFF	TGTGCCAGTAGTCCTGTGGCAGGGATTTATGAAAAACTGTTTTTT
TRBJ2-7	NA	NA	TRBV30	CAWSAGGYEQYF	TGTGCCTGGAGTGCCGGGGGCTACGAGCAGTACTTC